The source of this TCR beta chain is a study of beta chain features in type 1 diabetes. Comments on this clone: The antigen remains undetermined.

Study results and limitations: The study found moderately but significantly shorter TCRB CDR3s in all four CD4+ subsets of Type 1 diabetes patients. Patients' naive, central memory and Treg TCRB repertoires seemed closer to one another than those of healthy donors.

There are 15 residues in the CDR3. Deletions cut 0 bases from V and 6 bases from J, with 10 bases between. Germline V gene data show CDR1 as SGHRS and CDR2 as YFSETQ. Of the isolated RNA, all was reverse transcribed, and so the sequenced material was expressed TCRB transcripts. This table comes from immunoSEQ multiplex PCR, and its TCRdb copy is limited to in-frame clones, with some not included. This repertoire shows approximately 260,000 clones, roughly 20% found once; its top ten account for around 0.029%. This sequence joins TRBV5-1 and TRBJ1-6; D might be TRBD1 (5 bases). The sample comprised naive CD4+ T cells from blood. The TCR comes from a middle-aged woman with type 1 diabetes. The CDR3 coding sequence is TGCGCCAGCAGCTTGGAAGTCCAGGGTAATTCACCCCTCCACTTT. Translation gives CASSLEVQGNSPLHF.